The rows below give T cell receptor beta chains drawn from one sample of a study of cytomegalovirus exposure and HLA in healthy donors. Clones were read by immunoSEQ multiplex PCR, and TCRdb kept only the in-frame ones, dropping some. This sample yields under 200,000 clones, of which roughly 85% are seen a single time; roughly 0.64% belongs to the top ten. The sequenced material came from PBMCs. Source of these receptors: a woman between 40 and 50 years old in good health and CMV-seronegative. Each CDR3 is given with its conserved first and last residue. D genes are given only for firm matches. Rows may omit the clone size; those that give it use once, few, many or a size class.

>TRBJ1-4|TRBV13|NA|few
CASSSRQIEKLFF
TGTGCCAGCAGCTCACGACAGATAGAAAAACTGTTTTTT
>TRBJ2-7|TRBV5-1|NA|NA
CASSPEVLGSSLYEQYF
TGCGCCAGCAGCCCGGAGGTTCTGGGGAGCTCGCTATACGAGCAGTACTTC
>TRBJ1-2|TRBV5-6|NA|NA
CASHTKNYGYTF
TGTGCCAGCCACACTAAGAACTATGGCTACACCTTC
>TRBJ2-7|TRBV19|TRBD1|NA
CASSHMPGQGYEQYF
TGTGCCAGTAGCCACATGCCGGGACAGGGGTACGAGCAGTACTTC
>TRBJ1-1|TRBV4-2|NA|NA
CASSLIGQKNTEAFF
TGTGCCAGCAGCCTAATCGGACAGAAGAACACTGAAGCTTTCTTT
>TRBJ1-1|TRBV4-3|NA|NA
CASSPGGAAAFF
TGCGCCAGCAGCCCGGGCGGGGCCGCCGCTTTCTTT
>TRBJ1-5|TRBV7-8|TRBD1|NA
CASSVDRGPNQPQHF
TGTGCCAGCAGCGTCGACAGGGGTCCCAATCAGCCCCAGCATTTT
>TRBJ2-7|TRBV7-2|TRBD2|NA
CASSLGPSGSYEQYF
TGTGCCAGCAGCTTAGGGCCTAGCGGAAGTTACGAGCAGTACTTC
>TRBJ2-1|TRBV5-8|TRBD1|NA
CASSLIFGQGNEQFF
TGTGCCAGCAGCTTAATATTCGGACAGGGGAATGAGCAGTTCTTC
>TRBJ1-1|TRBV19|NA|NA
CASRNRERAFF
TGTGCCAGTAGGAACAGGGAACGAGCTTTCTTT
>TRBJ2-7|TRBV2|TRBD1|NA
CASSERTGVPYEQYF
TGTGCCAGCAGTGAACGCACAGGGGTGCCCTACGAGCAGTACTTC
>TRBJ2-7|TRBV29-1|TRBD1|NA
CSVERLGTVNEQYF
TGCAGCGTTGAAAGGTTGGGGACAGTCAACGAGCAGTACTTC
>TRBJ1-2|TRBV5-1|TRBD1|NA
CASSLTGGAEGYTF
TGCGCCAGCAGCTTAACAGGGGGCGCAGAGGGCTACACCTTC
>TRBJ2-3|TRBV2|NA|NA
CASSETGGAGGRQYF
TGTGCCAGCAGTGAGACAGGGGGCGCGGGGGGGAGGCAGTATTTT
>TRBJ1-2|TRBV4-3|NA|few
CASSQEGTGGYTF
TGCGCCAGCAGCCAAGAAGGGACTGGTGGCTACACCTTC
>TRBJ1-1|TRBV4-1|NA|NA
CASSHTGLTNTEAFF
TGCGCCAGCAGCCACACAGGACTAACGAACACTGAAGCTTTCTTT
>TRBJ2-5|TRBV13|NA|NA
CASSFRSLQETQYF
TGTGCCAGCAGCTTTAGATCCCTACAAGAGACCCAGTACTTC
>TRBJ1-3|TRBV12-5|NA|NA
CASGLREAPSGPGNTIYF
TGTGCTAGTGGTTTGAGGGAGGCCCCGAGCGGGCCTGGAAACACCATATATTTT
>TRBJ2-1|TRBV5-1|TRBD2|NA
CASRTSGLNEQFF
TGCGCCAGCAGGACTAGCGGTCTAAATGAGCAGTTCTTC
>TRBJ2-3|TRBV10-3|NA|NA
CAISESGGQFSRDTQYF
TGTGCCATCAGTGAGTCCGGGGGACAGTTTTCTAGGGATACGCAGTATTTT
>TRBJ1-2|TRBV4-1|TRBD1|few
CASSQGSGQGIYGYTF
TGCGCCAGCAGCCAAGGTTCGGGACAGGGGATCTATGGCTACACCTTC
>TRBJ2-1|TRBV27|TRBD2|NA
CASSFVASGRAARYNEQFF
TGTGCCAGCAGTTTCGTTGCTAGCGGGAGGGCGGCTCGGTACAATGAGCAGTTCTTC
>TRBJ1-1|TRBV11-3|NA|NA
CASSLQGIHTEAFF
TGTGCCAGCAGCTTACAGGGGATCCACACTGAAGCTTTCTTT
>TRBJ2-1|TRBV6-5|TRBD1|NA
CASSYSFYRGNNEQFF
TGTGCCAGCAGTTACTCGTTTTACAGGGGGAACAATGAGCAGTTCTTC
>TRBJ1-3|TRBV10-3|NA|NA
CATHGTQGYSGNTIYF
TGTGCCACCCACGGAACACAGGGCTACTCTGGAAACACCATATATTTT
>TRBJ2-5|TRBV30|TRBD1|NA
CAWNKQGAETQYF
TGTGCCTGGAACAAACAGGGGGCGGAGACCCAGTACTTC
>TRBJ2-1|TRBV6-4|TRBD1|NA
CASSEEDRGYNEQFF
TGTGCCAGCAGTGAAGAGGACAGGGGGTACAATGAGCAGTTCTTC
>TRBJ1-1|TRBV6-4|NA|NA
CASSPSWGTEAFF
TGTGCCAGCAGTCCCAGTTGGGGGACAGAAGCTTTCTTT
>TRBJ1-2|TRBV28|NA|NA
CASSLYPGQANYGYTF
TGTGCCAGCAGTTTATATCCCGGACAAGCCAACTATGGCTACACCTTC
>TRBJ1-1|TRBV15|NA|NA
CATGGRTPVTEAFF
TGTGCCACCGGTGGGAGGACACCCGTAACTGAAGCTTTCTTT
>TRBJ2-1|TRBV28|NA|few
CATSLSSASSYNEQFF
TGTGCCACCAGCCTCTCTAGCGCGAGCTCCTACAATGAGCAGTTCTTC